The 14 T cell receptor beta chains listed next were all sequenced from one sample in a study of T cell repertoires in cytomegalovirus infection. No antigen has been identified for these receptors. TCRdb itself ran the reads through MiXCR, one entry per CDR3 protein. This sample has about 340,000 distinct CDR3 sequences; roughly 29% occur once, and the top ten carry 15% to 25%. The input for sequencing was cultured PBMCs, taken from culture after CMV antigen stimulation. The receptor source for this set is a human donor in good health (CMV status not recorded). Some clones in this sample may be carry-over from other donors' samples.

This clonotype was recorded once. This rearrangement joins TRBV5-1 to TRBJ1-5; 9 nucleotides line up with TRBD1. V lost 4 bases and J lost 6; bases outside the gene matches: 8. The germline V gene encodes CDR1 SGHRS and CDR2 YFSETQ. The CDR3 is 15 residues long. CDR3 nucleotide sequence: TGCGCCAGCAGCCCTGGACAGGGGAAGTTTCAGCCCCAGCATTTT. It translates to CASSPGQGKFQPQHF.

Details on this clonotype: The conserved phenylalanine or tryptophan normally closing the CDR3 is absent here, so this likely arose from a read error. The chain recombines TRBV7-9 with TRBJ1-6, with 8 bases lining up with TRBD1. This CDR3 is 13 amino acids long. CDR1 and CDR2 from the germline V gene are SEHNR and FQNEAQ (reference sequence). After removal of 8 bases from V and 7 bases from J, the junction contained 4 bases not matched to a gene. The CDR3 protein is CASGGQANSPLHS. CDR3 in DNA: TGTGCCAGCGGGGGACAGGCAAATTCACCCCTCCACTCT.

This clonotype has a handful of counts. The chain combines TRBV12-5 with TRBJ1-6; possibly TRBD1 for D (5 bases). Trimming left V 6 bases short and J 0 bases short, with 12 bases between. Germline V gives CDR1 LGHNT, CDR2 FRNRAP. The CDR3 is made up of 16 amino acids. This CDR3 reads CASGSTGSSYNSPLHF. DNA of the CDR3: TGTGCTAGTGGATCAACAGGTAGCTCCTATAATTCACCCCTCCACTTT.

The rearrangement links TRBV7-8 to TRBJ2-7; D gene uncertain. Germline CDR1 SGHVS, CDR2 FQNEAQ. Between the trimmed V and J ends, which lost 2 bases and 2 bases, there was a span of 16 bases. The CDR3 sequence is 16 residues long. The CDR3 reads CASSLSPLAITYEQYF. In nucleotides, the CDR3 is TGTGCCAGCAGCTTAAGCCCGCTCGCTATCACCTACGAGCAGTACTTC. The variable domain in full, completed from reference TRBV7-8 and TRBJ2-7, reads GAGVSQSPRYKVAKRGQDVALRCDPISGHVSLFWYQQALGQGPEFLTYFQNEAQLDKSGLPSDRFFAERPEGSVSTLKIQRTQQEDSAVYLCASSLSPLAITYEQYFGPGTRLTVT.

The chain recombines TRBV2 with TRBJ2-1, with a possible D match to TRBD1 (5 bases). From germline, CDR1 is SNHLY and CDR2 FYNNEI. This CDR3 is 14 amino acids long. Between the trimmed V and J ends, which lost 1 base and 5 bases, there was a span of 9 bases. CDR3 protein: CASSEERGHNEQFF. For the CDR3, the DNA is TGTGCCAGCAGTGAAGAAAGGGGCCACAATGAGCAGTTCTTC. Full variable domain (outside the CDR3, taken from reference TRBV2 and TRBJ2-1): EPEVTQTPSHQVTQMGQEVILRCVPISNHLYFYWYRQILGQKVEFLVSFYNNEISEKSEIFDDQFSVERPDGSNFTLKIRSTKLEDSAMYFCASSEERGHNEQFFGPGTRLTVL.

The sample holds many counts of this clonotype. The chain uses TRBV7-2 and TRBJ1-5, with D uncertain. Germline CDR1 is SGHTA and CDR2 is FQGNSA. CDR3 size: 14 residues. The germline V and J ends were trimmed by 5 bases and 7 bases, with 15 bases remaining between them. CDR3 in amino acids: CASSDSEGYQPQHF. The CDR3 coding sequence is TGTGCCAGCAGCGACTCCGAGGGATACCAGCCCCAGCATTTT.

This clonotype turned up a few times. The CDR3 region is CASTLRGNTEAFF. Written as DNA, the CDR3 is TGTGCCAGCACCCTTCGGGGGAACACTGAAGCTTTCTTT. The rearrangement uses TRBV6-1 and TRBJ1-1, with D unclear. The CDR3 consists of 13 residues. V was cut by 7 bases and J by 1 base, with 10 bases left in between. Germline V gene data show CDR1 as MNHNS and CDR2 as SASEGT.

This clonotype has only a few counts. The V gene is TRBV15, the J gene TRBJ2-2; 7 bases match TRBD1. This CDR3 has 14 amino acids. V shed 6 bases and J 7 bases; nucleotides not matched to a gene: 8. In germline, CDR1 is LNHNV, CDR2 YYDKDF (reference sequence). The chain's CDR3 is CATRTGAGNGELFF. The CDR3 nucleotides are TGTGCCACCAGAACAGGGGCAGGTAACGGGGAGCTGTTTTTT.

V is TRBV6-1 and J is TRBJ2-6; 7 nucleotides align to TRBD1. Germline V CDR1 and CDR2: MNHNS, SASEGT. CDR3 length: 15 amino acids. V gave up 4 bases and J gave up 4 bases; unmatched junction bases: 4. The CDR3 region is CASSVTGAGANVLTF. CDR3 nucleotides: TGTGCCAGCAGTGTTACAGGGGCCGGGGCCAACGTCCTGACTTTC.

This clonotype was detected a few times. The rearrangement uses TRBV7-2 and TRBJ2-7, with D uncertain. CDR3 size: 14 residues. The ends were cut back, 5 bases at V and 0 bases at J, with 11 bases in the middle. Germline values: CDR1 SGHTA, CDR2 FQGNSA. This chain's CDR3 is CASSPVGYSYEQYF. The CDR3 DNA reads TGTGCCAGCAGCCCAGTCGGGTACTCCTACGAGCAGTACTTC.

With regard to this clonotype: This likely comes from a read error, as the CDR3 has no conserved phenylalanine or tryptophan at its end. This rearrangement joins TRBV12-3 or TRBV12-4 to TRBJ1-4, with D possibly matching TRBD1 (6 bases). This CDR3 has 11 residues. Trimming removed 2 bases at V and 12 bases at J, with 7 bases between. The CDR3 here is CASSLRGELFS. CDR3 DNA: TGTGCCAGCAGTTTAAGGGGGGAACTGTTTTCT.

J is TRBJ1-4 and V is TRBV7-2, with TRBD1 as a possible D gene (6 bases). Germline lookup yields CDR1 SGHTA and CDR2 FQGNSA. The CDR3 is made up of 15 amino acids. Deletions cut 1 base from V and 8 bases from J, with 14 bases between. The CDR3 loop is CASSLGGRGFEKLFF. The CDR3 region has the DNA TGTGCCAGCAGCTTAGGAGGCAGGGGCTTCGAAAAACTGTTTTTT.

This chain joins TRBV30 and TRBJ1-1; no reliable D call. The CDR3 runs to 13 residues. The germline V gene encodes CDR1 GTSNPN and CDR2 SVGIG (reference sequence). V dropped 2 bases and J dropped 1 base, with 8 bases sitting between them. The CDR3 spells CAWSPQSNTEAFF. The CDR3 DNA follows: TGTGCCTGGAGTCCTCAGTCGAACACTGAAGCTTTCTTT. Filled out from reference TRBV30 and TRBJ1-1, the complete variable domain reads SQTIHQWPATLVQPVGSPLSLECTVEGTSNPNLYWYRQAAGRGLQLLFYSVGIGQISSEVPQNLSASRPQDRQFILSSKKLLLSDSGFYLCAWSPQSNTEAFFGQGTRLTVV.

This clonotype was recorded at least ten times. J is TRBJ2-7 and V is TRBV7-2; 7 nucleotides agree with TRBD2. Germline V gene sequence: CDR1 SGHTA, CDR2 FQGNSA. CDR3 length: 16 residues. V trimming: 0 bases; J trimming: 5 bases; junction bases outside the gene matches: 10. CDR3 sequence: CASSLAAGVIENEQYF. The CDR3 coding sequence is TGTGCCAGCAGCTTAGCGGCGGGGGTTATCGAGAACGAGCAGTACTTC.